This T cell receptor (beta chain) was recovered during a study of OX40 agonist ivuxolimab in advanced cancers. V shed 0 bases, J shed 7 bases, and the junction held 3 bases outside the gene matches. The germline V gene has CDR1 SGHDT and CDR2 YYEEEE. This CDR3 is 14 amino acids long. With respect to this clone: The antigen remains undetermined.

Regarding the study as a whole: At 0.1 to 3.0 mg/kg and by week 6, clonal expansion occurred in CD4+ and CD8+ blood T cells. Antigen specificity was not determined for the expanded peripheral T cells.

Assay: immunoSEQ multiplex PCR; the TCRdb copy retains only in-frame clones and omits some. The table lists over 40,000 clones, around 80% of them singletons. The sample in question was CD4+ or CD8+ T cells sorted from blood, obtained in a trial of the OX40 agonist ivuxolimab. The J gene is TRBJ2-5, the V gene TRBV5-6; 10 bases are shared with TRBD1. The receptor comes from an adult with an advanced solid tumor such as melanoma, head and neck, liver or kidney cancer. The CDR3 DNA reads as TGTGCCAGCAGCTTGGGACAGGGGGCAGGGACCCAGTACTTC. Protein product: CASSLGQGAGTQYF.